This entry lists 7 T cell receptor beta chains sequenced from one sample in a study of early T cells in non-severe SARS-CoV-2 infection. MiXCR was run by TCRdb on the 5' RACE reads, yielding one entry per CDR3 protein. The repertoire consists of some 73,000 distinct CDR3 sequences, with 12% occurring once and the leading ten covering around 3.6%. Sequencing was carried out using whole blood. The receptors here all came from an adult who was a healthcare worker with PCR-confirmed SARS-CoV-2 infection or an uninfected control (not recorded which).

The chain links TRBV18 to TRBJ1-3; D is undetermined. Germline loops: CDR1 KGHSH, CDR2 LQKENI. This CDR3 region has 15 residues. Trimming removed 4 bases at V and 0 bases at J, with 10 bases between. The CDR3 coding sequence is TGTGCCAGCTCACAAGGGCAGTACTCTGGAAACACCATATATTTT. Its translation: CASSQGQYSGNTIYF.

The genes are TRBV20-1 and TRBJ2-5; 8 nucleotides align to TRBD2. Germline assignment: CDR1 DFQATT and CDR2 SNEGSKA (reference sequence). The CDR3 sequence is 18 residues long. J lost 2 bases, V lost 0 bases, and 14 bases had no gene match. CDR3 residues: CSARDVSGASGLQETQYF. CDR3 nucleotide sequence: TGCAGTGCTAGAGATGTTAGCGGGGCGTCGGGCTTACAAGAGACCCAGTACTTC.

This chain joins TRBV28 and TRBJ2-7, with D maybe TRBD1 (5 bases). Trimming stripped 5 bases from V and 2 bases from J, with 10 bases between. This CDR3 has 13 residues. Germline loops: CDR1 MDHEN, CDR2 SYDVKM. The CDR3 spells CASSADSPYEQYF. The CDR3, as DNA: TGTGCCAGCAGTGCCGACAGCCCCTACGAGCAGTACTTC.

This clonotype was seen ten or more times. The J gene is TRBJ2-5, the V gene TRBV27, with TRBD1 identical over 9 bases. The ends lost 2 bases at V and 2 bases at J; junction bases unmatched: 0. Germline V gene sequence: CDR1 MNHEY, CDR2 SMNVEV (reference sequence). CDR3 length equals 14 residues. The CDR3 coding sequence is TGTGCCAGCAGTTTAGACAGGGGGCAAGAGACCCAGTACTTC. This codes for CASSLDRGQETQYF.

This clonotype turned up a few times. The J gene is TRBJ1-1, the V gene TRBV15; D not resolved. The CDR3 runs 14 residues. CDR1 is LNHNV and CDR2 is YYDKDF in the germline V gene (reference sequence). V lost 0 bases, J lost 0 bases, and 5 bases lay in between. Here the CDR3 reads CATSRDFLNTEAFF. The CDR3, as DNA: TGTGCCACCAGCAGAGATTTCTTGAACACTGAAGCTTTCTTT.

This clonotype has at least ten counts. The J gene is TRBJ1-5, the V gene TRBV19; TRBD1 is a possible D gene (5 bases). The CDR3 is made up of 15 amino acids. Germline values: CDR1 LNHDA, CDR2 SQIVND (reference sequence). V was shortened by 7 bases and J by 0 bases, with 13 bases between the two germline ends. CDR3 loop: CASTIGTASNQPQHF. The CDR3 DNA sequence: TGTGCCAGTACTATCGGGACTGCTAGCAATCAGCCCCAGCATTTT.

The rearrangement joins TRBV7-8 to TRBJ2-5, with TRBD2 as a possible D gene (5 bases). V was shortened by 5 bases and J by 5 bases, with 12 bases between the two germline ends. CDR1 and CDR2 from the germline V gene are SGHVS and FQNEAQ. CDR3 length: 13 residues. The CDR3 loop is CASSPSIAETQYF. For the CDR3, the DNA is TGTGCCAGCAGCCCCTCGATAGCGGAGACCCAGTACTTC.